The TCR beta chain under discussion was sequenced for a study of shared clonotypes between healthy human individuals. Study-wide results and limits: Incompleteness in sorted-subset sequencing, despite large depth, was shown by rarefaction. Clonotype sharing levels among donors were expected to vary with sequencing depth.

Germline CDR1 reads LGHNA; CDR2 reads YSLEER. The CDR3 length is 15 residues. J was trimmed by 7 bases and V by 1 base; bases with no gene match: 9. Using immunoSEQ multiplex PCR, the repertoire was profiled, and TCRdb retains in-frame clones only, with some absent. There are a few hundred thousand clones in the sample; around 86% occur only once, and 15% to 20% lies in the top ten. Of note for this clone: Antigen specificity is unknown.

CD8 memory merged CD45RO+ with CCR7-negative CD45RA+ TemRA cells. The rearrangement links TRBV4-3 to TRBJ1-1; 7 positions match TRBD1. The TCR originated in a man younger than 30 in good health. What was sequenced was memory CD8+ T cells sorted from blood. Noted subset: CD45RO+ cells pooled with CCR7-negative TemRA cells. This CDR3 reads CASSQVLQGGVEAFF. The CDR3 DNA is TGCGCCAGCAGCCAAGTCCTTCAGGGGGGGGTTGAAGCTTTCTTT.